This TCR beta chain was identified in a study of blood T cell repertoires in COVID-19. This CDR3 has 15 amino acids. Trimming shortened V by 0 bases and J by 5 bases, and 12 bases separated the two germline ends. CDR1 and CDR2 (germline): LGHDT, YNNKEL (reference sequence). Sequencing used immunoSEQ multiplex PCR; TCRdb keeps in-frame clones, though not all of them. This table holds about 53,000 clones, 82% found once. This TCR was recovered from a human donor in a cohort sampled during active COVID-19. Sequenced input: peripheral blood. The chain uses TRBV3-1 (or the pseudogene TRBV3-2) and TRBJ2-3, with D possibly being TRBD2 (6 bases). The chain's CDR3 is CASSQDDMRGDTQYF. In nucleotides, the CDR3 is TGTGCCAGCAGCCAAGATGACATGCGGGGAGATACGCAGTATTTT.